A single sample is the source of the 9 T cell receptor beta chains below, sequenced in a study of blood T cell repertoires in COVID-19. Clones were sequenced by immunoSEQ multiplex PCR, and TCRdb holds only the in-frame ones, with some missing. The data show roughly 340,000 clones, about 89% seen once. The material sequenced was PBMCs or T cells enriched from blood (not recorded which). The receptors were sampled from a man in his forties or fifties in a cohort exposed to, infected with or recovered from COVID-19 (not recorded which).

This clone was counted once. V gene TRBV27 combines with J gene TRBJ2-1; the match to TRBD1 covers 8 bases. Trimming took 2 bases from V and 4 from J; bases not matched to a gene: 10. CDR3 length equals 17 residues. Germline CDR1 is MNHEY and CDR2 is SMNVEV (reference sequence). The CDR3 reads CASSLMLTGTGYNEQFF. As DNA, the CDR3 is TGTGCCAGCAGTTTAATGTTAACAGGGACAGGATACAATGAGCAGTTCTTC.

The CDR3, as DNA: TGTGCCAGCAGCTACGACAGGCGCAATCAGCCCCAGCATTTT. It encodes CASSYDRRNQPQHF. The chain has TRBV5-5 and TRBJ1-5; TRBD1 might be the D (6 bases). Looked up from germline, CDR1 is SGHKS and CDR2 is YYEKEE (reference sequence). CDR3 length: 14 residues. Trimming shortened V by 3 bases and J by 2 bases, and 9 bases separated the two germline ends.

The chain has TRBV5-1 and TRBJ2-3; D is uncertain. Trimming shortened V by 0 bases and J by 1 base, and 12 bases separated the two germline ends. Germline V CDR1 and CDR2: SGHRS, YFSETQ. The length of the CDR3 is 16 residues. CDR3 amino acids: CASSLVSRVRTDTQYF. DNA for the CDR3: TGCGCCAGCAGCTTGGTTTCGCGTGTTCGCACAGATACGCAGTATTTT.

The genes are TRBV5-1 and TRBJ1-1, with D tentatively TRBD1 (6 bases). Trimming left V 4 bases short and J 0 bases short, with 16 bases between. The CDR3 loop spans 16 amino acids. Germline CDR1 and CDR2: SGHRS and YFSETQ. The CDR3 reads CASSQFGQLMNTEAFF. The DNA for the CDR3 is TGCGCCAGCAGCCAATTCGGACAGTTAATGAACACTGAAGCTTTCTTT. Filled out from reference TRBV5-1 and TRBJ1-1, the complete variable domain reads KAGVTQTPRYLIKTRGQQVTLSCSPISGHRSVSWYQQTPGQGLQFLFEYFSETQRNKGNFPGRFSGRQFSNSRSEMNVSTLELGDSALYLCASSQFGQLMNTEAFFGQGTRLTVV.

This clone has just a few counts. V and J are TRBV18 and TRBJ1-1; 9 bases line up with TRBD1. The CDR3 extends over 17 amino acids. The germline V gene has CDR1 KGHSH and CDR2 LQKENI. V shed 5 bases and J 4 bases; nucleotides not matched to a gene: 14. The CDR3: CASSTTQGAKGVTEAFF. The CDR3 bases are TGTGCCAGCTCAACGACACAGGGGGCGAAAGGAGTCACTGAAGCTTTCTTT.

With regard to this clone: In the same sample, other DNA sequences code for this CDR3. J is TRBJ2-7 and V is TRBV6-5; TRBD1 agrees at 11 bases. The CDR3 consists of 15 residues. Trimming cost V 2 bases and J 2 bases; bases outside gene matches: 2. The germline V gene has CDR1 MNHEY and CDR2 SVGAGI. CDR3 sequence reads: CASSYRDRGTYEQYF. CDR3 coding DNA: TGTGCCAGCAGTTACCGGGACAGGGGGACCTACGAGCAGTACTTC.

The CDR3 coding sequence is TGTGCCAGCAGCTTGCGTGCCGGGAGTAATGAGCAGTTCTTC. It yields the protein CASSLRAGSNEQFF. The chain employs TRBV5-4 and TRBJ2-1; possible D gene TRBD2, 6 bases. The CDR3 consists of 14 residues. With 1 base removed from V and 7 bases from J, the gap between germline ends came to 12 bases. Germline CDR1 reads SGHNT; CDR2 reads YYREEE (reference sequence).

The CDR3 nucleotides read TGTGCCAGCACCCGAAGGTGGGGCTCTGGCGACGAGCAGTACTTC. This translates into CASTRRWGSGDEQYF. The chain carries TRBV6-5 and TRBJ2-7; D might be TRBD1 (5 bases). V lost 7 bases, J lost 5 bases, and 21 bases lay in between. The V gene's germline CDR1 is MNHEY and CDR2 SVGAGI. The CDR3 loop spans 15 amino acids.

As concerns this clone: A junction end diverges from the germline sequence, so it may reflect a read error. V and J are TRBV5-1 and TRBJ2-7; maybe TRBD2 (7 bases). CDR3 length: 15 amino acids. Germline loops: CDR1 SGHRS, CDR2 YFSETQ. In DNA form, the CDR3 reads TGCGCCCGCAGCTTGGGGGGGGGCGCAATCTACGAGCAGTACTTC. Translating it yields CARSLGGGAIYEQYF.